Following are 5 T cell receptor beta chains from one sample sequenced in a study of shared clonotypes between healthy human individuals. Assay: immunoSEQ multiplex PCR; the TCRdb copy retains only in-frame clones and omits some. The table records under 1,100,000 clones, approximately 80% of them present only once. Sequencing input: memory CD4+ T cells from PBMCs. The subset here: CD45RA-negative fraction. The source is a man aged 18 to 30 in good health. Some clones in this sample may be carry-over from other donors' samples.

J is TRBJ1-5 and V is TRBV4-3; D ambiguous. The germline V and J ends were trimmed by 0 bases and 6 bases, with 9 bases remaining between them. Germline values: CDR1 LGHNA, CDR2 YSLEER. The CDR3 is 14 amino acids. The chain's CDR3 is CASSQEVSAQPQHF. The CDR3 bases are TGCGCCAGCAGCCAAGAGGTCTCGGCTCAGCCCCAGCATTTT.

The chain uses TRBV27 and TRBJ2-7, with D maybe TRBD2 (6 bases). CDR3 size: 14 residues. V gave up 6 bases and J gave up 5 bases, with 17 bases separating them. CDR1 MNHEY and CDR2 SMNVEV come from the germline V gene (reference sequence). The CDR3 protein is CASRPSGSINEQYF. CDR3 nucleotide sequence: TGTGCCAGCAGACCTTCCGGGAGTATCAACGAGCAGTACTTC.

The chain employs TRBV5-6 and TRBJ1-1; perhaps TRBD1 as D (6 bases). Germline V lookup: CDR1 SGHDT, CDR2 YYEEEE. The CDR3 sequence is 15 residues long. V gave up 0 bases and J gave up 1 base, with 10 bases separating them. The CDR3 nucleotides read TGTGCCAGCAGCTTGGTCGGGGGCCGGAACACTGAAGCTTTCTTT. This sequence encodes CASSLVGGRNTEAFF. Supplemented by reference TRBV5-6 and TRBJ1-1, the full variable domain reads DAGVTQSPTHLIKTRGQQVTLRCSPKSGHDTVSWYQQALGQGPQFIFQYYEEEERQRGNFPDRFSGHQFPNYSSELNVNALLLGDSALYLCASSLVGGRNTEAFFGQGTRLTVV.

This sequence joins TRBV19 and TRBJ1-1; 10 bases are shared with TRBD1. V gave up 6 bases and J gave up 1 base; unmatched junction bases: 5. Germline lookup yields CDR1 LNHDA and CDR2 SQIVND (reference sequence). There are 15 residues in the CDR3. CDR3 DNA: TGTGCCAGTAGCCGCGGACAGGGGGGGAACACTGAAGCTTTCTTT. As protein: CASSRGQGGNTEAFF.

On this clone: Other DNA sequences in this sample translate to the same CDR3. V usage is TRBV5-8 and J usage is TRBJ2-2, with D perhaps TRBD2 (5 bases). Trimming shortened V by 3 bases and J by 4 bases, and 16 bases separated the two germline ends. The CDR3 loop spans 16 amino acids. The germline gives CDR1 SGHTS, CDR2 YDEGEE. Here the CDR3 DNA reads TGTGCCAGCAGCTATGCGCGGGCCGGCGGCACCGGGGAGCTGTTTTTT. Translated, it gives CASSYARAGGTGELFF.